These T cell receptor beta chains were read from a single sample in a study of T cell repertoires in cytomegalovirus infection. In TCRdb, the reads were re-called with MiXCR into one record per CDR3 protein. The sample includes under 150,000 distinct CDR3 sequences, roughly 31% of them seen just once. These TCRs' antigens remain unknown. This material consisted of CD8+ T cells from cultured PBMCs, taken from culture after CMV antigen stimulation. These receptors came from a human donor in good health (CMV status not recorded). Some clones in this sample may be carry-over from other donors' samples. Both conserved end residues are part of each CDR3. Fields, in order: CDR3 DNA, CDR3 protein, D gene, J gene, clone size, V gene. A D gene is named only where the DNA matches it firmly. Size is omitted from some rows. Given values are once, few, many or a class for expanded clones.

CDR3nt: TGTGCTAGCAGCTTAATCTGGGGGGAGACCCAGTACTTC
CDR3aa: CASSLIWGETQYF
d_gene: NA
j_gene: TRBJ2-5
abundance: NA
v_gene: TRBV7-7

CDR3nt: TGTGCCAGCAGTTACTCTGGCGGGGGGGTCGCAAAGGCCAACGTCCTGACTTTC
CDR3aa: CASSYSGGGVAKANVLTF
d_gene: TRBD2
j_gene: TRBJ2-6
abundance: few
v_gene: TRBV6-5

CDR3nt: TGTGCCAGCAGCATAAAGGGCTACAATCAGCCCCAGCATTTT
CDR3aa: CASSIKGYNQPQHF
d_gene: NA
j_gene: TRBJ1-5
abundance: few
v_gene: TRBV5-6

CDR3nt: TGCGCCAGCAGCCCCCGGACTAGCGGGGGGGCGAGCTCCTACAATGAGCAGTTCTTC
CDR3aa: CASSPRTSGGASSYNEQFF
d_gene: TRBD2
j_gene: TRBJ2-1
abundance: NA
v_gene: TRBV4-1

CDR3nt: TGTGCCAGCAGTTACTCGAGACTAGCGGGGGGGCCGGGCTACGAGCAGTACTTC
CDR3aa: CASSYSRLAGGPGYEQYF
d_gene: TRBD2
j_gene: TRBJ2-7
abundance: NA
v_gene: TRBV6-8

CDR3nt: TGTGCCAGCAGCTTTGGGACTAGTCTAACCTACGAGCAGTACTTC
CDR3aa: CASSFGTSLTYEQYF
d_gene: TRBD2
j_gene: TRBJ2-7
abundance: NA
v_gene: TRBV13

CDR3nt: TGTGCCAGCAGTTATAGCAGGGCGAGCACAGATACGCAGTATTTT
CDR3aa: CASSYSRASTDTQYF
d_gene: NA
j_gene: TRBJ2-3
abundance: NA
v_gene: TRBV6-2/TRBV6-3

CDR3nt: TGTGCCAGCAGCTTTGTTGGGGGACCCAGTGAAAAACTGTTTTTT
CDR3aa: CASSFVGGPSEKLFF
d_gene: NA
j_gene: TRBJ1-4
abundance: many
v_gene: TRBV7-8

CDR3nt: TGTGCCATCAGGTCGAGCGGGCAAGTACACAATGAGCAGTTCTTC
CDR3aa: CAIRSSGQVHNEQFF
d_gene: NA
j_gene: TRBJ2-1
abundance: NA
v_gene: TRBV10-3

CDR3nt: TGTGCCAGCAGTTACGTGGACACCGGGGAGCTGTTTTTT
CDR3aa: CASSYVDTGELFF
d_gene: NA
j_gene: TRBJ2-2
abundance: NA
v_gene: TRBV6-5

CDR3nt: TGTGCCAGCAGCCGGCGGACAGGGGATTTTTCACCCCTCCACTTT
CDR3aa: CASSRRTGDFSPLHF
d_gene: TRBD1
j_gene: TRBJ1-6
abundance: NA
v_gene: TRBV7-2

CDR3nt: TGCGCCAGCAGCCCCCGGACAGGGAGTAATGAAAAACTGTTTTTT
CDR3aa: CASSPRTGSNEKLFF
d_gene: TRBD1
j_gene: TRBJ1-4
abundance: NA
v_gene: TRBV5-1

CDR3nt: TGTGCCAGCAGTTACTCATACACCGGGGAGCTGTTTTTT
CDR3aa: CASSYSYTGELFF
d_gene: NA
j_gene: TRBJ2-2
abundance: few
v_gene: TRBV6-6

CDR3nt: TGTGCCAGCAGCTTAGGTAGAATGTCGTACTTC
CDR3aa: CASSLGRMSYF
d_gene: NA
j_gene: TRBJ2-7
abundance: once
v_gene: TRBV7-9

CDR3nt: TGTGCCAGCAGCTTAGCGTGGGGGGACTCTGGAAACACCATATATTTT
CDR3aa: CASSLAWGDSGNTIYF
d_gene: NA
j_gene: TRBJ1-3
abundance: few
v_gene: TRBV7-6

CDR3nt: TGTGCCAGCAGCCCCGGACAGCCGCTGAACACTGAAGCTTTCTTT
CDR3aa: CASSPGQPLNTEAFF
d_gene: NA
j_gene: TRBJ1-1
abundance: NA
v_gene: TRBV13

CDR3nt: TGCAGCGTTGTACCACAGGGGAGGGAAACCGGGGAGCTGTTTTTT
CDR3aa: CSVVPQGRETGELFF
d_gene: NA
j_gene: TRBJ2-2
abundance: once
v_gene: TRBV29-1

CDR3nt: TGTGCCAGCAGCTTAGATGATTTAGACAGCCCTTACAATGAGCAGTTCTTC
CDR3aa: CASSLDDLDSPYNEQFF
d_gene: NA
j_gene: TRBJ2-1
abundance: NA
v_gene: TRBV11-2

CDR3nt: TGCGCCAGCAGGGCCGCACCGGGTCTAGGGCCCCCCGGGGAGCTGTTTTTT
CDR3aa: CASRAAPGLGPPGELFF
d_gene: NA
j_gene: TRBJ2-2
abundance: few
v_gene: TRBV4-1

CDR3nt: TGTGCCAGCAGTTACTCGACTTCATCAGATACGCAGTATTTT
CDR3aa: CASSYSTSSDTQYF
d_gene: NA
j_gene: TRBJ2-3
abundance: many
v_gene: TRBV6-2/TRBV6-3

CDR3nt: TGTGCCAGCAGTTACTCGAGGGTGGGTCCCATGGGGACTGAAGCTTTCTTT
CDR3aa: CASSYSRVGPMGTEAFF
d_gene: NA
j_gene: TRBJ1-1
abundance: few
v_gene: TRBV6-6

CDR3nt: TGCAGTGCCCCAGTAGGGGGGGTTAACAATGAGCAGTTCTTC
CDR3aa: CSAPVGGVNNEQFF
d_gene: NA
j_gene: TRBJ2-1
abundance: few
v_gene: TRBV20-1

CDR3nt: TGCAGCGTTGAAGGACAGGGGGATTCGGATACGCAGTATTTT
CDR3aa: CSVEGQGDSDTQYF
d_gene: TRBD1
j_gene: TRBJ2-3
abundance: NA
v_gene: TRBV29-1

CDR3nt: TGTGCCAGCAGTGAAGCGGTACCGGGGCTAGGCGAGCAGTACTTC
CDR3aa: CASSEAVPGLGEQYF
d_gene: NA
j_gene: TRBJ2-7
abundance: NA
v_gene: TRBV2

CDR3nt: TGTGCCAGCAGCCCCGGAGGGGGCGATCAGTTCTTC
CDR3aa: CASSPGGGDQFF
d_gene: NA
j_gene: TRBJ2-1
abundance: NA
v_gene: TRBV6-1

CDR3nt: TGTGCCAGCAGCTTAGCGGCGGAAAACTACGAGCAGTACTTC
CDR3aa: CASSLAAENYEQYF
d_gene: NA
j_gene: TRBJ2-7
abundance: many
v_gene: TRBV7-8

CDR3nt: TGCGCCAGCAGCCAAGAAGGGAACCAGCTAGCCAAAAACATTCAGTACTTC
CDR3aa: CASSQEGNQLAKNIQYF
d_gene: NA
j_gene: TRBJ2-4
abundance: NA
v_gene: TRBV4-1

CDR3nt: TGCGCCAGCAGCCAAGAAGAGTCTTCACACACAGATACGCAGTATTTT
CDR3aa: CASSQEESSHTDTQYF
d_gene: NA
j_gene: TRBJ2-3
abundance: few
v_gene: TRBV4-3

CDR3nt: TGTGCCAGCAGCTTAGCGAGCAAACAGGGCTACACCTTC
CDR3aa: CASSLASKQGYTF
d_gene: NA
j_gene: TRBJ1-2
abundance: few
v_gene: TRBV7-2

CDR3nt: TGCGCCAGCAGCCAAGAGCTAGCGGGGGGTTACACAGATACGCAGTATTTT
CDR3aa: CASSQELAGGYTDTQYF
d_gene: TRBD2
j_gene: TRBJ2-3
abundance: NA
v_gene: TRBV4-1

CDR3nt: TGTGCCAGCAGTGAACCGGACAGAGATAATGAAAAACTGTTTTTT
CDR3aa: CASSEPDRDNEKLFF
d_gene: NA
j_gene: TRBJ1-4
abundance: NA
v_gene: TRBV25-1

CDR3nt: TGCGCCAGCAGCGGAGCGGGGGGTTTCGACGAGCAGTACTTC
CDR3aa: CASSGAGGFDEQYF
d_gene: TRBD2
j_gene: TRBJ2-7
abundance: NA
v_gene: TRBV5-1

CDR3nt: TGTGCCAGCAGTTTAGCTGGAATGACAGACTTGAACACTGAAGCTTTCTTT
CDR3aa: CASSLAGMTDLNTEAFF
d_gene: NA
j_gene: TRBJ1-1
abundance: NA
v_gene: TRBV12-3/TRBV12-4

CDR3nt: TGTGCCAGCAGCTTAGTGGAGTTCTCCTACGAGCAGTACTTC
CDR3aa: CASSLVEFSYEQYF
d_gene: NA
j_gene: TRBJ2-7
abundance: few
v_gene: TRBV7-2

CDR3nt: TGTGCCAGCAGCCCGCCGGGACAGGAGTACGAGCAGTACTTC
CDR3aa: CASSPPGQEYEQYF
d_gene: TRBD1
j_gene: TRBJ2-7
abundance: NA
v_gene: TRBV5-6

CDR3nt: TGTGCCAGCAGCCTAGGGGGGGGAACTATAGATACGCAGTATTTT
CDR3aa: CASSLGGGTIDTQYF
d_gene: NA
j_gene: TRBJ2-3
abundance: few
v_gene: TRBV27

CDR3nt: TGTGCCAGCAGCGGGGGACAGAGCTACGAGCAGTACTTC
CDR3aa: CASSGGQSYEQYF
d_gene: TRBD1
j_gene: TRBJ2-7
abundance: many
v_gene: TRBV7-6

CDR3nt: TGTGCCAGTAGTCCCCGCCGGGGGTTCGACGAGCAGTACTTC
CDR3aa: CASSPRRGFDEQYF
d_gene: NA
j_gene: TRBJ2-7
abundance: NA
v_gene: TRBV19

CDR3nt: TGTGCCAGTAGCCAGGGGGAGTGGAGCAATCAGCCCCAGCATTTT
CDR3aa: CASSQGEWSNQPQHF
d_gene: TRBD1
j_gene: TRBJ1-5
abundance: NA
v_gene: TRBV19

CDR3nt: TGTGCCAGCTCCAGGGACGGGACGAATTCACCCCTCCACTTT
CDR3aa: CASSRDGTNSPLHF
d_gene: NA
j_gene: TRBJ1-6
abundance: NA
v_gene: TRBV9

CDR3nt: TGTGCCAGCAGCTTAGAGGGACTCGCAGGCGACGAGCAGTACTTC
CDR3aa: CASSLEGLAGDEQYF
d_gene: NA
j_gene: TRBJ2-7
abundance: NA
v_gene: TRBV7-2

CDR3nt: TGTGCCAGCAGCCCACTAGCGGGGGGGCCCCAACTCAGGGATGAGCAGTTCTTC
CDR3aa: CASSPLAGGPQLRDEQFF
d_gene: TRBD2
j_gene: TRBJ2-1
abundance: few
v_gene: TRBV7-8

CDR3nt: TGTGCCAGCAGACTTCCCGGCACAGATACGCAGTATTTT
CDR3aa: CASRLPGTDTQYF
d_gene: NA
j_gene: TRBJ2-3
abundance: medium-sized
v_gene: TRBV28

CDR3nt: TGTGCCAGCAGCGCTAGCGAGACAGGGGCGACCTCTGTCTATGGCTACACCTTC
CDR3aa: CASSASETGATSVYGYTF
d_gene: TRBD1
j_gene: TRBJ1-2
abundance: NA
v_gene: TRBV7-2

CDR3nt: TGTGCCAGCAGCTTTTTTGCGGGGACTAGTGGTAATGAGCAGTTCTTC
CDR3aa: CASSFFAGTSGNEQFF
d_gene: TRBD2
j_gene: TRBJ2-1
abundance: NA
v_gene: TRBV7-6